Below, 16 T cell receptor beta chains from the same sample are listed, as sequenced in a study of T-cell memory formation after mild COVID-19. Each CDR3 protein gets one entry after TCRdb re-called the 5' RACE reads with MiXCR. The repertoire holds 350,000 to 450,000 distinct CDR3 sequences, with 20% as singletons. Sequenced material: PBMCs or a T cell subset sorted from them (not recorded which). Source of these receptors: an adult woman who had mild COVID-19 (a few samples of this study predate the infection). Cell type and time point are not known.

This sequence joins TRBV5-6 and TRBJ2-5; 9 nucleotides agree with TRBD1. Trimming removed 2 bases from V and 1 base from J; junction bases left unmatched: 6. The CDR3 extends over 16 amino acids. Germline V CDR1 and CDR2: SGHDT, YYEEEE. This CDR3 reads CASSFLWGQGQETQYF. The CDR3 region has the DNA TGTGCCAGCAGCTTCCTTTGGGGACAGGGCCAAGAGACCCAGTACTTC.

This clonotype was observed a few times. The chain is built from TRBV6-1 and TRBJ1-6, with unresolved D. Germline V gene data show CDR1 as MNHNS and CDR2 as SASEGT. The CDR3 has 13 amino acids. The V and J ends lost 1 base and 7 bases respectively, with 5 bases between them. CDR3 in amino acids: CASSEGYNSPLHF. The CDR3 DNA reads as TGTGCCAGCAGTGAAGGATACAATTCACCCCTCCACTTT.

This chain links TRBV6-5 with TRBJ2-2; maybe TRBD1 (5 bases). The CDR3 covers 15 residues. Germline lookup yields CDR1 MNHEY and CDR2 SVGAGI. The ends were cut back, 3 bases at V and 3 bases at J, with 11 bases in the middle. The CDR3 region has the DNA TGTGCCAGCAGTTATCAGATAGGGGACACCGGGGAGCTGTTTTTT. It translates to CASSYQIGDTGELFF.

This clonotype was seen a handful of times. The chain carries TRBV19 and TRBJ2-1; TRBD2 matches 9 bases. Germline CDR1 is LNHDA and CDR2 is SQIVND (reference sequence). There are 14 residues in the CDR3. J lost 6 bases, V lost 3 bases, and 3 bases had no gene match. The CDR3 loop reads CASSMTSGFNEQFF. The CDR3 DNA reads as TGTGCCAGTAGTATGACTAGCGGTTTCAATGAGCAGTTCTTC.

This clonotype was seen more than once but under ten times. CDR3 DNA sequence: TGTGCCAGCAAAACTAGCGGGAGCCACGAGCAGTACTTC. Its translation: CASKTSGSHEQYF. J is TRBJ2-7 and V is TRBV28; 11 bases agree with TRBD2. CDR1 MDHEN and CDR2 SYDVKM come from the germline V gene. Losses at the gene ends were 7 bases for V and 5 bases for J; bases not matched to a gene: 4. CDR3 length equals 13 residues.

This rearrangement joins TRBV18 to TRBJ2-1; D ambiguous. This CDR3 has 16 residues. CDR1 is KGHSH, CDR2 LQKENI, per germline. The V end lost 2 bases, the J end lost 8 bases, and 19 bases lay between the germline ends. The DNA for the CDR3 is TGTGCCAGCTCACCATCGTTGTCCCCCGAAAAGGATGAGCAGTTCTTC. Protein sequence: CASSPSLSPEKDEQFF.

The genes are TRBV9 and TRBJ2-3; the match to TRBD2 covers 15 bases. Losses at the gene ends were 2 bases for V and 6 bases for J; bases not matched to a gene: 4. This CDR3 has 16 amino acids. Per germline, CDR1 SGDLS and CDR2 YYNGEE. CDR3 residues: CASSVGTSGGRDTQYF. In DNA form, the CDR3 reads TGTGCCAGCAGCGTCGGGACTAGCGGGGGGAGGGATACGCAGTATTTT.

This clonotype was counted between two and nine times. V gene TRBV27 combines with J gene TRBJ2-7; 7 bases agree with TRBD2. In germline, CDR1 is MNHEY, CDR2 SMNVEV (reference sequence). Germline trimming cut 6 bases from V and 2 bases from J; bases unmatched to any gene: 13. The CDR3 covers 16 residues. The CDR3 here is CASSLNGRGLPYEQYF. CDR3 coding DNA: TGTGCCAGCAGCCTTAACGGACGGGGACTACCCTACGAGCAGTACTTC.

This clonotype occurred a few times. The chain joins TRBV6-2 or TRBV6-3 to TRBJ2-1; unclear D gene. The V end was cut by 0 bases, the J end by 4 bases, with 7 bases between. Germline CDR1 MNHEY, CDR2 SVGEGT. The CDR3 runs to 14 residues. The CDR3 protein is CASSYSSRYNEQFF. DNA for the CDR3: TGTGCCAGCAGTTACTCGAGCAGGTACAATGAGCAGTTCTTC.

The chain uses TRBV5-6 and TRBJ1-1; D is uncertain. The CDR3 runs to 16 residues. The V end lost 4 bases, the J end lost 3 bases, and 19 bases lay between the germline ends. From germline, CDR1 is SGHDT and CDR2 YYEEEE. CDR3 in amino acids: CASSPYGSEAHTEAFF. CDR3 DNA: TGTGCCAGCAGCCCCTATGGGTCAGAGGCTCACACTGAAGCTTTCTTT. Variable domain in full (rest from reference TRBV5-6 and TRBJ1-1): DAGVTQSPTHLIKTRGQQVTLRCSPKSGHDTVSWYQQALGQGPQFIFQYYEEEERQRGNFPDRFSGHQFPNYSSELNVNALLLGDSALYLCASSPYGSEAHTEAFFGQGTRLTVV.

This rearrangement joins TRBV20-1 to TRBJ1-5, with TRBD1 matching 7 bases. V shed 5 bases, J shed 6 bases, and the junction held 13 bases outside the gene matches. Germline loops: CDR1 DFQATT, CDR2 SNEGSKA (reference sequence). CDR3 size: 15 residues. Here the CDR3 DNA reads TGCAGTGCTGCCCGCTCAGGGGGTTTGGGTCAGCCCCAGCATTTT. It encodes CSAARSGGLGQPQHF.

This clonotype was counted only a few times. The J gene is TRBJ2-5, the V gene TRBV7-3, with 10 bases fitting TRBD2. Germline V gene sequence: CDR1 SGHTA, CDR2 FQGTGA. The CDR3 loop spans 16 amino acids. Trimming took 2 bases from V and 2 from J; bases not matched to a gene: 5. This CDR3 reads CASSLDLAGVQETQYF. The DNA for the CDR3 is TGTGCCAGCAGCTTAGACCTAGCGGGAGTGCAAGAGACCCAGTACTTC.

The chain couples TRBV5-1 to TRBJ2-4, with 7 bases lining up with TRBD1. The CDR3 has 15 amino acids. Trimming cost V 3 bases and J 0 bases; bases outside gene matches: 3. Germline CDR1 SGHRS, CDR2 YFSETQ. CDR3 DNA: TGCGCCAGCAGCTCGGGACAGATAGCCAAAAACATTCAGTACTTC. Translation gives CASSSGQIAKNIQYF.

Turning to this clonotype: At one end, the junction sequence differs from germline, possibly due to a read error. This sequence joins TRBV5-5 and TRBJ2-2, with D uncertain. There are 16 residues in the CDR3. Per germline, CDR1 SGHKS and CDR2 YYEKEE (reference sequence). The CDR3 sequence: CDSSLMLFLQTGELFF. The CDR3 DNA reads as TGTGACAGCAGCTTGATGCTCTTTCTCCAGACCGGGGAGCTGTTTTTT.

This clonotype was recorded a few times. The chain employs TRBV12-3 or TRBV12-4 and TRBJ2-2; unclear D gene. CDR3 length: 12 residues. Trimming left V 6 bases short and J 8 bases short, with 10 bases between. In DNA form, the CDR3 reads TGTGCCAGCAGGGCTGGGTCGGGGGAGCTGTTTTTT. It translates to CASRAGSGELFF.

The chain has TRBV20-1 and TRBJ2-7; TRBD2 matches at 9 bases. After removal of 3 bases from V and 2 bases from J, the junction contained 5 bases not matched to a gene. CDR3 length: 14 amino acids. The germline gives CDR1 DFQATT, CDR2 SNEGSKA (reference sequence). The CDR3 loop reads CSASPSGTAYEQYF. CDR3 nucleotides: TGCAGTGCTAGTCCTAGCGGGACCGCCTACGAGCAGTACTTC.